One T cell receptor beta chain is described in this entry. Germline CDR1 SGHNT, CDR2 YENEEA. Trimming left V 3 bases short and J 3 bases short, with 9 bases between. The CDR3 is 14 amino acids. Libraries were prepared by immunoSEQ multiplex PCR; TCRdb keeps only in-frame clonotypes and omits some of them. The sample lists tens of thousands of clones, nearly 90% seen once, with roughly 13% in the top ten. The sample belongs to a study of T cell responses to AZD1222 COVID-19 vaccine. Sequenced material: peripheral blood, taken on day 0 of AZD1222 vaccination. The clonotype was recovered from an adult in good health. The rearrangement links TRBV11-3 to TRBJ2-1, with D possibly called TRBD1 or TRBD2 (5 bases each). Here the CDR3 reads CASSLGPVYNEQFF. The DNA of the CDR3 is TGTGCCAGCAGCTTGGGACCGGTCTACAATGAGCAGTTCTTC. Full variable domain (remainder filled in from reference TRBV11-3 and TRBJ2-1): EAGVVQSPRYKIIEKKQPVAFWCNPISGHNTLYWYLQNLGQGPELLIRYENEEAVDDSQLPKDRFSAERLKGVDSTLKIQPAELGDSAVYLCASSLGPVYNEQFFGPGTRLTVL.